Below are 30 T cell receptor beta chains sequenced from a single sample in a study of blood T cell repertoires in COVID-19. Using immunoSEQ multiplex PCR, the repertoire was profiled, and TCRdb retains in-frame clones only, with some absent. The sample contains hundreds of thousands of clones, about nine tenths of which appear only once. The sample was peripheral blood. These receptor sequences come from a woman aged 30 to 39 with active or convalescent COVID-19.

The rearrangement links TRBV7-2 to TRBJ1-4; D might be TRBD1 (5 bases). This CDR3 has 19 residues. Germline CDR1 SGHTA, CDR2 FQGNSA. Trimming cost V 0 bases and J 0 bases, with 17 bases left between them. The CDR3 reads CASSLAGGTVGATNEKLFF. The CDR3 bases are TGTGCCAGCAGCTTAGCAGGAGGGACGGTCGGAGCAACTAATGAAAAACTGTTTTTT.

In DNA form, the CDR3 reads TGCGCCAGCAGCCAGATGGACAGGCGAGACACTGAAGCTTTCTTT. The encoded protein is CASSQMDRRDTEAFF. The rearrangement joins TRBV4-1 to TRBJ1-1, with 7 bases matching TRBD1. The CDR3 has 15 amino acids. Germline V gene data show CDR1 as MGHRA and CDR2 as YSYEKL. With 3 bases clipped from V and 3 bases from J, the junction kept 7 bases outside the gene matches.

This clone has only one observation. The chain carries TRBV7-2 and TRBJ2-7; 9 nucleotides line up with TRBD2. The V segment lost 5 bases and the J segment 4 bases; nucleotides outside the gene matches: 6. CDR3 length equals 14 residues. Germline V gene sequence: CDR1 SGHTA, CDR2 FQGNSA. The CDR3 coding sequence is TGTGCCAGCAGCCCCTTAGCGGGGGATTACGAGCAGTACTTC. Translated, it gives CASSPLAGDYEQYF.

V is TRBV3-1 (or the pseudogene TRBV3-2) and J is TRBJ2-1, with TRBD2 matching over 13 bases. The junction had 10 bases not matched to a gene; V was cut back by 4 bases and J by 7 bases. The CDR3 is 17 residues long. Germline loops: CDR1 LGHDT, CDR2 YNNKEL (reference sequence). The CDR3 sequence is CASSLPGLAGLRNEQFF. DNA for the CDR3: TGTGCCAGCAGCCTCCCGGGACTAGCGGGACTAAGGAATGAGCAGTTCTTC.

The rearrangement links TRBV11-2 to TRBJ1-1; D perhaps matches TRBD1 (6 bases). CDR1 is SGHAT and CDR2 is FQNNGV in the germline V gene. This CDR3 has 13 amino acids. V lost 5 bases, J lost 6 bases, and 13 bases lay in between. The CDR3 sequence: CASSPRQASEAFF. In DNA form, the CDR3 reads TGTGCCAGCAGCCCAAGACAGGCATCTGAAGCTTTCTTT.

This clone appeared a single time. The J gene is TRBJ1-2, the V gene TRBV5-1; TRBD1 agrees at 7 bases. Germline V gene sequence: CDR1 SGHRS, CDR2 YFSETQ. V dropped 4 bases and J dropped 7; count of bases not matched to a gene: 19. CDR3 length: 17 residues. The CDR3 loop reads CASSPSYEGARGGGYTF. CDR3 DNA sequence: TGCGCCAGCAGCCCGAGTTATGAGGGGGCGCGTGGTGGTGGCTACACCTTC.

The chain is built from TRBV19 and TRBJ2-3; 7 bases are a match to TRBD2. Germline V gene sequence: CDR1 LNHDA, CDR2 SQIVND (reference sequence). The V segment lost 8 bases and the J segment 2 bases; nucleotides outside the gene matches: 10. The CDR3 extends over 15 amino acids. CDR3 DNA sequence: TGTGCCAGTCGCCCTAGCGGACGAGCCACAGATACGCAGTATTTT. This codes for CASRPSGRATDTQYF.

This clone appeared a single time. This sequence joins TRBV4-1 and TRBJ2-5, with D maybe TRBD1 (6 bases). Trimming pared 3 bases from V and 7 bases from J, leaving 15 bases between. Germline lookup yields CDR1 MGHRA and CDR2 YSYEKL. This CDR3 has 14 residues. For the CDR3, the DNA is TGCGCCAGCAGCCACGAAAACAGGGACGGGACCCAGTACTTC. This gives the protein CASSHENRDGTQYF.

In the case of this clone: The same CDR3 arises from other DNA sequences in this sample as well. The chain is built from TRBV19 and TRBJ2-5, with TRBD2 matching over 15 bases. Germline V gene lookup returns CDR1 LNHDA and CDR2 SQIVND (reference sequence). The CDR3 totals 15 residues. V lost 4 bases and J lost 5; bases outside the gene matches: 2. CDR3 nucleotide sequence: TGTGCCAGTAGTAGTGGACTAGCGGGGGGGGAGACCCAGTACTTC. This encodes CASSSGLAGGETQYF.

The rearrangement links TRBV5-6 to TRBJ1-2, with 9 bases that match TRBD1. This CDR3 has 16 amino acids. From germline, CDR1 is SGHDT and CDR2 YYEEEE. Trimming cost V 4 bases and J 4 bases; bases outside gene matches: 11. The CDR3 is CASSGDRGRDIYGYTF. The CDR3 bases are TGTGCCAGCAGCGGAGACAGGGGGAGGGATATCTATGGCTACACCTTC.

The chain is built from TRBV6-5 and TRBJ1-1; 8 bases agree with TRBD1. V lost 0 bases, J lost 14 bases, and 8 bases stayed unmatched. Germline assignment: CDR1 MNHEY and CDR2 SVGAGI. CDR3 length: 13 amino acids. The CDR3 region has the DNA TGTGCCAGCAGTTACTCGGTCGAGGACAGGGAGTTCTTT. Its protein is CASSYSVEDREFF.

This clone was counted a few times. V is TRBV4-1 and J is TRBJ1-2, with D uncertain. V lost 0 bases to trimming and J lost 4 bases, with 9 bases between them. Germline CDR1 MGHRA, CDR2 YSYEKL. The CDR3 contains 14 residues. In DNA, the CDR3 is TGCGCCAGCAGCCAAGATGCGAATGGCTATGGCTACACCTTC. Its protein product is CASSQDANGYGYTF.

This CDR3 reads CASSLGSETQYF. CDR3 sequence (DNA): TGCGCCAGCAGCTTGGGGAGTGAGACCCAGTACTTC. The chain combines TRBV5-1 with TRBJ2-5; D call uncertain. Germline V CDR1 and CDR2: SGHRS, YFSETQ. V was pared by 0 bases and J by 5 bases, with 5 bases between. The CDR3 totals 12 residues.

The chain joins TRBV5-1 to TRBJ2-4; 8 nucleotides match TRBD1. This CDR3 contains 15 residues. With 1 base clipped from V and 8 bases from J, the junction kept 8 bases outside the gene matches. Germline loops: CDR1 SGHRS, CDR2 YFSETQ. In DNA, the CDR3 is TGCGCCAGCAGCTTGTCAGGGGGCAAGGGTGACATTCAGTACTTC. It specifies CASSLSGGKGDIQYF.

This clone was seen only once. V is TRBV19 and J is TRBJ1-5, with D hard to call. The CDR3 totals 13 residues. V was trimmed by 9 bases and J by 4 bases, leaving 13 bases between them. Germline loops: CDR1 LNHDA, CDR2 SQIVND (reference sequence). In DNA, the CDR3 is TGTGCCAGCCACTGGGGAGGGAATCAGCCCCAGCATTTT. Translated, it gives CASHWGGNQPQHF.

The chain recombines TRBV25-1 with TRBJ1-4, with 9 nucleotides matching TRBD1. The V gene end was trimmed by 3 bases and the J gene end by 7 bases; junction bases not matched to a gene: 6. Germline CDR1 MGHDK, CDR2 SYGVNS. The CDR3 has 15 amino acids. The CDR3 bases are TGTGCCAGCAGTGAGAGGACAGGGGCGAGTGAAAAACTGTTTTTT. It is translated as CASSERTGASEKLFF.

This clone was seen once. V is TRBV11-2 and J is TRBJ2-5; weak D call: TRBD1 (8 bases). Per germline, CDR1 SGHAT and CDR2 FQNNGV. The CDR3 loop spans 15 amino acids. V was pared by 6 bases and J by 7 bases, with 21 bases between. The CDR3 loop reads CASRLSMDREGTQYF. The CDR3 nucleotides read TGTGCCAGCAGACTTTCGATGGACAGGGAGGGGACCCAGTACTTC.

This chain links TRBV2 with TRBJ2-1, with D perhaps matching TRBD2 (5 bases). Trimming left V 10 bases short and J 0 bases short, with 22 bases between. Germline loops: CDR1 SNHLY, CDR2 FYNNEI. CDR3 length: 17 amino acids. CDR3 region: CATPNPDSTSSYNEQFF. The CDR3 DNA follows: TGTGCCACCCCGAACCCGGACTCTACAAGCTCCTACAATGAGCAGTTCTTC.

V usage is TRBV6-4 and J usage is TRBJ2-6; no reliable D call. V was cut by 4 bases and J by 0 bases, with 10 bases left in between. CDR1 and CDR2 (germline): MRHNA, SNTAGT. There are 16 residues in the CDR3. The CDR3 DNA follows: TGTGCCAGCAGTGCCCAGGCCCCCTCTGGGGCCAACGTCCTGACTTTC. As protein: CASSAQAPSGANVLTF.

The count of this clone is one. The V call is TRBV6-5, the J call TRBJ2-5, with D uncertain. Germline lookup yields CDR1 MNHEY and CDR2 SVGAGI. V was trimmed by 0 bases and J by 7 bases, leaving 15 bases between them. The CDR3 consists of 15 residues. The CDR3 DNA is TGTGCCAGCAGTTACTCGAGAGGTACCGTGTGGACCCAGTACTTC. Encoded protein: CASSYSRGTVWTQYF.

The chain has TRBV7-7 and TRBJ2-1, with TRBD2 matching 9 bases. The CDR3 totals 16 residues. The germline CDR1 and CDR2 sequences are SSHAT and FNYEAQ (reference sequence). With 0 bases clipped from V and 4 bases from J, the junction kept 4 bases outside the gene matches. In DNA, the CDR3 is TGTGCCAGCAGCTTAGCGGCTAGCGGGGTATACAATGAGCAGTTCTTC. Amino acids: CASSLAASGVYNEQFF.

This chain joins TRBV7-9 and TRBJ1-2; 8 nucleotides match TRBD1. V shed 3 bases and J 3 bases; nucleotides not matched to a gene: 15. The CDR3 totals 18 residues. In germline, CDR1 is SEHNR, CDR2 FQNEAQ (reference sequence). The CDR3 region is CASSLVPGQELVDYGYTF. The CDR3 region has the DNA TGTGCCAGCAGCTTGGTACCGGGACAGGAGCTTGTGGACTATGGCTACACCTTC.

The rearrangement links TRBV5-1 to TRBJ2-2, with TRBD2 matching over 8 bases. Germline values: CDR1 SGHRS, CDR2 YFSETQ. V lost 3 bases to trimming and J lost 1 base; unmatched junction nucleotides: 8. There are 17 residues in the CDR3. CDR3 amino acids: CASSSLAGNVNTGELFF. CDR3 DNA: TGCGCCAGCAGCTCGTTAGCGGGAAACGTGAACACCGGGGAGCTGTTTTTT.

The rearrangement uses TRBV11-2 and TRBJ2-7, with D possibly matching TRBD2 (7 bases). The germline gives CDR1 SGHAT, CDR2 FQNNGV. The CDR3 contains 14 residues. V was shortened by 5 bases and J by 4 bases, with 15 bases between the two germline ends. The CDR3 sequence: CASSHRAGVYEQYF. DNA of the CDR3: TGTGCCAGCAGCCACAGGGCGGGAGTTTACGAGCAGTACTTC.

The rearrangement uses TRBV27 and TRBJ1-2; TRBD1 matches 8 bases. V lost 6 bases and J lost 6; bases outside the gene matches: 3. Germline assignment: CDR1 MNHEY and CDR2 SMNVEV (reference sequence). The CDR3 spans 12 residues. CDR3 bases: TGTGCCAGCAGCCAGGGGGCACATGGCTACACCTTC. The encoded protein is CASSQGAHGYTF.

The chain recombines TRBV4-1 with TRBJ2-1, with D unclear. The germline V gene encodes CDR1 MGHRA and CDR2 YSYEKL. The CDR3 totals 12 residues. Trimming took off 10 bases at V and 9 bases at J, with 16 bases between the two ends. The CDR3 sequence: CATRRPSGEQFF. The DNA for the CDR3 is TGCGCCACCCGACGTCCATCAGGTGAGCAGTTCTTC.

The chain employs TRBV6-5 and TRBJ1-1, with no clear D. CDR3 length: 13 amino acids. Trimming removed 0 bases from V and 7 bases from J, with 9 bases in between. The germline V gene has CDR1 MNHEY and CDR2 SVGAGI. The CDR3 reads CASSYSKPGEAFF. The CDR3 DNA follows: TGTGCCAGCAGTTACTCGAAGCCGGGTGAAGCTTTCTTT.

The chain combines TRBV5-1 with TRBJ2-5; 15 bases are a match to TRBD2. Germline CDR1 reads SGHRS; CDR2 reads YFSETQ. V dropped 0 bases and J dropped 7; count of bases not matched to a gene: 10. The CDR3 sequence is 18 residues long. CDR3 in amino acids: CASSLAGLAGGGSGTQYF. In DNA form, the CDR3 reads TGCGCCAGCAGCTTGGCGGGACTAGCGGGAGGCGGGTCCGGGACCCAGTACTTC.

This chain connects TRBV19 to TRBJ1-5; maybe TRBD1 (6 bases). V lost 8 bases and J 2 bases, leaving 19 bases between the germline ends. Per the germline V gene, CDR1 is LNHDA and CDR2 is SQIVND (reference sequence). This CDR3 has 16 amino acids. The CDR3 DNA reads TGTGCCAGTCTAGGGGCGATACAGGGCGGCAATCAGCCCCAGCATTTT. It is translated as CASLGAIQGGNQPQHF.

The rearrangement links TRBV10-2 to TRBJ2-1, with 7 bases identical to TRBD1. The CDR3 contains 11 residues. Trimming at V came to 3 bases and at J to 10 bases, leaving 0 bases not matched to a gene. The germline gives CDR1 WSHSY, CDR2 SAAADI. The CDR3 DNA reads TGCGCCAGCAGTGAAGGGGGCGAGCAGTTCTTC. Translating it yields CASSEGGEQFF.